This TCR beta chain originates from a study of T cells in Graves' hyperthyroidism and ophthalmopathy. Study-wide results and limits: Most clonotypes that expanded in the thyroid above 0.001 also showed up in blood.

Patients aged 18 to 65 had newly diagnosed hyperthyroidism that had lasted under 2 months. PBMCs were sourced from 9 to 10 ml fresh peripheral blood. In the case of this clonotype: Antigen specificity is unknown.

Regions amplified from RNA transcripts were the TCR beta CDR3 regions. Initially, a first-round RT-PCR of the TCR CDR3 employed the HTBI primer set. TCRdb independently ran MiXCR on the multiplex PCR reads; one entry per CDR3 protein. Of over 200,000 distinct CDR3 sequences in the sample, less than 15% were seen once. This receptor was taken from a woman in her thirties or forties with Graves' hyperthyroidism that later progressed to Graves' ophthalmopathy. The sequenced sample consisted of blood.

The CDR3 sequence is CASSETGTRETQYF. CDR3 in DNA: TGTGCCAGCAGTGAAACCGGGACTCGAGAGACCCAGTACTTC. The chain carries TRBV28 and TRBJ2-5; D perhaps matches TRBD2 (6 bases). Germline V lookup: CDR1 MDHEN, CDR2 SYDVKM. V lost 5 bases and J lost 4, with 14 bases in between. The CDR3 has 14 amino acids.